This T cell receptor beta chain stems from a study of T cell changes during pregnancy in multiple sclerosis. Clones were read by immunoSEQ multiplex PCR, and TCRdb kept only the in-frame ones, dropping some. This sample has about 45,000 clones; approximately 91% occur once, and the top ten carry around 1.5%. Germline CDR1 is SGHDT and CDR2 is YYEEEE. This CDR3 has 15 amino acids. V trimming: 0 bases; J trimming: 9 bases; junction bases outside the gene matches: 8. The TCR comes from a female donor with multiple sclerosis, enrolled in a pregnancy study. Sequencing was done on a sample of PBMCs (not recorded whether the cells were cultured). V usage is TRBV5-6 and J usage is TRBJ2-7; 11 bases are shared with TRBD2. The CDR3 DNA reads TGTGCCAGCAGCTTGGGTCTAGCGGGAGGAGGGGTGCAGTACTTC. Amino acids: CASSLGLAGGGVQYF.